The 5 T cell receptor beta chains listed next were all sequenced from one sample in a study of Ad26.COV2.S vaccination and SARS-CoV-2 variants. Clones were sequenced by immunoSEQ multiplex PCR, and TCRdb holds only the in-frame ones, with some missing. The sample has about 350,000 clones; roughly 90% are singletons. The treatment was: around 19 received Ad26.COV2.S at low or high dose, single or two shots; roughly five received placebo; per-sample allocation not given. Material that was analyzed had been drawn on day 63 after the first vaccine or placebo injection. The sample in question was peripheral blood, obtained in a trial of Ad26.COV2.S vaccine versus placebo. All receptors derive from a person between 18 and 65 years old who received the Ad26.COV2.S COVID-19 vaccine or a placebo.

The chain has TRBV5-4 and TRBJ2-7, with D possibly TRBD2 on 6 matching bases. V lost 3 bases and J lost 6, with 16 bases in between. This CDR3 has 14 residues. Germline V gene lookup returns CDR1 SGHNT and CDR2 YYREEE (reference sequence). CDR3 sequence: CASSSWTNQAEQYF. In nucleotides, the CDR3 is TGTGCCAGCAGCTCCTGGACTAATCAGGCCGAGCAGTACTTC.

The gene calls are TRBV5-6 and TRBJ2-7; perhaps TRBD2 as D (6 bases). The CDR3 extends over 16 amino acids. CDR1 and CDR2 from the germline V gene are SGHDT and YYEEEE. V was clipped by 3 bases and J by 5 bases, with 21 bases between them. The CDR3 coding sequence is TGTGCCAGCAGCTACGGGGCCGGGCCCAGGAGGGACGAGCAGTACTTC. It yields the protein CASSYGAGPRRDEQYF.

This chain links TRBV3-1 (or the pseudogene TRBV3-2) with TRBJ2-1; D might be TRBD2 (6 bases). The ends were cut back, 4 bases at V and 6 bases at J, with 10 bases in the middle. Germline loops: CDR1 LGHDT, CDR2 YNNKEL (reference sequence). The CDR3 loop spans 13 amino acids. The CDR3 region is CASSPGLANEQFF. DNA of the CDR3: TGTGCCAGCAGCCCGGGACTTGCCAATGAGCAGTTCTTC.

The chain is built from TRBV24-1 and TRBJ1-5; 11 bases align to TRBD1. The CDR3 sequence is 16 residues long. The V and J ends lost 4 bases and 1 base, in that order; junction bases with no gene match: 2. The V gene's germline CDR1 is KGHDR and CDR2 SFDVKD. In DNA form, the CDR3 reads TGTGCCACCAGTGACAGGACAGGGGGCAGCAATCAGCCCCAGCATTTT. Translation gives CATSDRTGGSNQPQHF.

The chain combines TRBV28 with TRBJ2-5, with D perhaps TRBD2 (6 bases). The germline V gene has CDR1 MDHEN and CDR2 SYDVKM. The CDR3 has 16 amino acids. The V end was cut by 5 bases, the J end by 0 bases, with 16 bases between. Here the CDR3 reads CASSPRSGPYQETQYF. The CDR3 DNA sequence: TGTGCCAGCAGTCCTCGTAGCGGACCGTACCAAGAGACCCAGTACTTC.